Listed below are T cell receptor beta chains from one sample, sequenced in a study of T cell responses to AZD1222 COVID-19 vaccine. Sequenced by immunoSEQ multiplex PCR; TCRdb stores in-frame clones only, minus some. The sample includes 120,000 to 150,000 clones, roughly 90% seen only once; the top ten take approximately 1.8%. This sample comprised peripheral blood, obtained 28 days after the second AZD1222 dose. The receptors shown here come from an adult who received the AZD1222 COVID-19 vaccine. Both conserved end residues are trimmed from each CDR3. The D gene is left open where the match is weak.

d_gene | v_gene | CDR3aa
. | TRBV30 | ATKVQETQY
. | TRBV18 | ASSPDPFGRQTQY
. | TRBV3-1/TRBV3-2 | ASSQGVGVGYGYT
TRBD2 | TRBV10-2 | ASRLAGGEQY
TRBD2 | TRBV4-2 | ASSQDPGGGPYQETQY
. | TRBV21-1 | ASSKTATRDSAYEQY
. | TRBV18 | ASSPEVAHEQY
TRBD2 | TRBV3-1/TRBV3-2 | ASSLSGGGYNEQF
TRBD1 | TRBV12-5 | ASGNYFFWTGEEKLF
. | TRBV4-1 | ASSQDFPGGSYEQY
TRBD1 | TRBV5-4 | ASSRGDRAGGELF
. | TRBV4-2 | ASSQPLGGNEQF
. | TRBV12-3/TRBV12-4 | ASSFSSYNEQF
. | TRBV28 | ASSPRVMGSPLH
TRBD1 | TRBV27 | ASSFLTGARSSEAF
. | TRBV5-1 | ASSFSAGPNTEAF
TRBD1 | TRBV6-5 | ASRDGQVTNEKLF
TRBD1 | TRBV20-1 | SASPGGSGTGELF
. | TRBV6-6 | ASSPDWSGNTIY
TRBD1 | TRBV30 | AWNDRGRSRGYT
TRBD1 | TRBV28 | ASSLAPDRGRLRGYT
TRBD1 | TRBV5-1 | ASTVAGGYGYT
. | TRBV10-1 | ASSESPTGELF
TRBD1 | TRBV2 | ASSPGTGNQETQY
TRBD1 | TRBV7-8 | ASSPAGQGNTGELF
. | TRBV19 | ASTPQGDGEQY
TRBD2 | TRBV5-1 | ASRPRTRGGTDTQY
TRBD1 | TRBV18 | ASSPTRTGADTGELF
. | TRBV28 | ASTPQGSSPNYGYT
. | TRBV28 | ASSLRGRALVKEAF
. | TRBV28 | ASSRNTGELF
. | TRBV9 | ASSPLGFRGNTIY
TRBD2 | TRBV3-1/TRBV3-2 | ASSQDPTSGDTQY
TRBD1 | TRBV7-6 | ASSINRGRSEKLF
TRBD2 | TRBV5-6 | ASSFYLLAGGRTGELF
. | TRBV28 | ASSLRGVPSEQY
TRBD1 | TRBV18 | ASSFRAGGDEKLF
. | TRBV5-8 | ASSLGRAF
TRBD1 | TRBV15 | ATSKGTDRVGEAF